A selection of T cell receptor beta chains follows, all from one sample in a study of T cells in Graves' hyperthyroidism and ophthalmopathy. A single record per CDR3 protein comes from TCRdb applying MiXCR to the multiplex PCR reads. The table has 300,000 to 500,000 distinct CDR3 sequences, about 14% seen once. The material sequenced was blood. These receptors came from a man aged 50 to 59 with Graves' ophthalmopathy. Both conserved end residues are part of each CDR3. A clone size is listed for some rows: how often the clone was seen (once, few, many), or a class if it is expanded.

many | TRBJ2-5 | TRBV5-1 | 12 | CASRGLKETQYF
many | TRBJ2-1 | TRBV5-6 | 13 | CASSLGLDNEQFF
many | TRBJ1-2 | TRBV5-1 | 17 | CASSFDKPGQGADGYTF
many | TRBJ2-7 | TRBV3-1 | 13 | CASSPKGVHEQYF
many | TRBJ2-7 | TRBV6-1 | 13 | CASLGRSMHEQYF
many | TRBJ1-2 | TRBV3-1 | 13 | CASSPSGIDGYTF
NA | TRBJ2-3 | TRBV19 | 13 | CASTSGDTDTQYF
NA | TRBJ2-2 | TRBV7-3 | 16 | CASSLMGLANTGELFF
few | TRBJ2-7 | TRBV5-4 | 13 | CASSSESAHEQYF
many | TRBJ2-1 | TRBV6-5 | 13 | CASSYLRYNEQFF
NA | TRBJ2-6 | TRBV9 | 19 | CASSVATWQETSGANVLTF
many | TRBJ2-5 | TRBV11-3 | 16 | CASSPTSGDRAGTQYF
many | TRBJ2-7 | TRBV6-2/TRBV6-3 | 15 | CASSSWAGGSYEQYF
many | TRBJ2-2 | TRBV3-1 | 14 | CASSPGLASGELFF
NA | TRBJ2-5 | TRBV19 | 15 | CASTGTGLGEETQYF
many | TRBJ2-1 | TRBV6-8 | 15 | CASSYGLGLLDEQFF
NA | TRBJ2-5 | TRBV12-3/TRBV12-4 | 13 | CATKWTVQETQYF
few | TRBJ2-7 | TRBV9 | 15 | CASSVAGGKGHEQYF
many | TRBJ2-7 | TRBV11-2 | 15 | CASSSQSGRSYEQYF
NA | TRBJ2-1 | TRBV28 | 16 | CASSPRGVAGVNEQFF
NA | TRBJ2-2 | TRBV2 | 15 | CASRTSSGNTGELFF
many | TRBJ1-1 | TRBV24-1 | 13 | CATRNRGFTEAFF
NA | TRBJ2-2 | TRBV6-1 | 17 | CASSPASGRAGAGELFF
many | TRBJ2-7 | TRBV18 | 14 | CASSPQRGHHEQYF
few | TRBJ1-3 | TRBV4-1 | 16 | CASSRLGQGSGNTIYF
many | TRBJ2-3 | TRBV15 | 13 | CATSRGGVDTQYF
few | TRBJ1-5 | TRBV6-1 | 17 | CASSEFGGGRFGQPQHF
NA | TRBJ2-7 | TRBV27 | 13 | CASATQSSYEQYF
many | TRBJ2-3 | TRBV28 | 15 | CASSLYPDRADTQYF
many | TRBJ2-1 | TRBV5-6 | 15 | CASSPRAGGRNEQFF
many | TRBJ2-7 | TRBV11-2 | 16 | CASSRMIGGANFEQYF
few | TRBJ2-6 | TRBV9 | 18 | CASSVAPSRGEGANVLTF
few | TRBJ2-2 | TRBV28 | 14 | CASSNSVGAGELFF
many | TRBJ2-1 | TRBV11-1 | 15 | CASSKDRRLSQRAFF
many | TRBJ2-1 | TRBV6-5 | 17 | CASSYGTSGSSYNEQFF
few | TRBJ2-1 | TRBV9 | 15 | CASSVGRGGFNEQFF
many | TRBJ2-7 | TRBV3-1 | 16 | CASRRTSGSDPYEQYF
many | TRBJ2-3 | TRBV4-1 | 18 | CASSQDKGGLGLADTQYF
NA | TRBJ1-2 | TRBV19 | 14 | CASRLGVANYGYTF
many | TRBJ1-2 | TRBV20-1 | 12 | CSASGTGYGYTF
NA | TRBJ2-7 | TRBV5-1 | 13 | CASSQTTGVEQYF